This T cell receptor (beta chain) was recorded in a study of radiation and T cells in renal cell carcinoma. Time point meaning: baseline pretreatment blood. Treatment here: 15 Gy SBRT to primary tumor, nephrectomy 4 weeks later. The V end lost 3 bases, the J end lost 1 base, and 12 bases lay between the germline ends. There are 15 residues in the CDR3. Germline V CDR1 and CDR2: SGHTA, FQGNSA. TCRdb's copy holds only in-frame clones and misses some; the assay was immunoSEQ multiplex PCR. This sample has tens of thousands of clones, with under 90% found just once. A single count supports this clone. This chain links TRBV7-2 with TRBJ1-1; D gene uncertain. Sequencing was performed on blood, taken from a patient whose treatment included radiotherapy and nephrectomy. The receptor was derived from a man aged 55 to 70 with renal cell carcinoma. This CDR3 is CASSFVAESNTEAFF. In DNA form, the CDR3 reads TGTGCCAGCAGCTTCGTCGCCGAATCGAACACTGAAGCTTTCTTT.